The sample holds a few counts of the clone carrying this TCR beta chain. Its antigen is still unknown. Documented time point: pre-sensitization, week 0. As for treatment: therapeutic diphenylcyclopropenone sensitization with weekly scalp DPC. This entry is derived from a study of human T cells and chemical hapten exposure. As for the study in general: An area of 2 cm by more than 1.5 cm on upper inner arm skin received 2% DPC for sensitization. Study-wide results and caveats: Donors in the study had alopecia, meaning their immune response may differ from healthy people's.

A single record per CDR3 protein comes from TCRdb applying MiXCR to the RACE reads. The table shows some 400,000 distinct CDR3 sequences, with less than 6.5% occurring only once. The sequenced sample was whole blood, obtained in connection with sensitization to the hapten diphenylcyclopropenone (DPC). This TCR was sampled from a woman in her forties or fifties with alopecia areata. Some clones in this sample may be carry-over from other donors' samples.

CDR3 DNA: TGTGCCAGCAGCCAGGCCGGGACTAGCGGGACCGGGGAGCTGTTTTTT. Translated: CASSQAGTSGTGELFF. V usage is TRBV3-1 and J usage is TRBJ2-2; 12 bases fit TRBD2. After removal of 3 bases from V and 5 bases from J, the junction contained 4 bases not matched to a gene. The CDR3 runs 16 residues. Germline loops: CDR1 LGHDT, CDR2 YNNKEL (reference sequence).